This TCR beta chain was profiled in a study of blood T cell repertoires in COVID-19. As for the study in general: Specimens from acute and convalescent COVID-19 originated in the United States, Italy and Spain. PBMCs, B-cell-depleted T cells, or T cells were the source of the cDNA or gDNA that made up the material.

V dropped 3 bases and J dropped 8; count of bases not matched to a gene: 11. This CDR3 has 16 residues. Germline values: CDR1 LNHDA, CDR2 SQIVND (reference sequence). A few counts support this clone. Original processing methods: Amplification with reference gene primers provided the estimates of nucleated cell counts. Generated by immunoSEQ multiplex PCR, the TCRdb table keeps only in-frame clones and is missing some. V, J and clone size are taken as reported in that table, and D and trimming were inferred from the DNA itself. The table has about 230,000 clones, 83% seen once. The rearrangement links TRBV19 to TRBJ2-1; 9 nucleotides match TRBD2. Sequenced: peripheral blood. The sequence was collected from a woman aged 45 to 65 with acute or convalescent COVID-19. This CDR3 reads CASSMADSGRTYEQFF. DNA for the CDR3: TGTGCCAGTAGTATGGCTGATAGCGGGAGAACCTATGAGCAGTTCTTC.